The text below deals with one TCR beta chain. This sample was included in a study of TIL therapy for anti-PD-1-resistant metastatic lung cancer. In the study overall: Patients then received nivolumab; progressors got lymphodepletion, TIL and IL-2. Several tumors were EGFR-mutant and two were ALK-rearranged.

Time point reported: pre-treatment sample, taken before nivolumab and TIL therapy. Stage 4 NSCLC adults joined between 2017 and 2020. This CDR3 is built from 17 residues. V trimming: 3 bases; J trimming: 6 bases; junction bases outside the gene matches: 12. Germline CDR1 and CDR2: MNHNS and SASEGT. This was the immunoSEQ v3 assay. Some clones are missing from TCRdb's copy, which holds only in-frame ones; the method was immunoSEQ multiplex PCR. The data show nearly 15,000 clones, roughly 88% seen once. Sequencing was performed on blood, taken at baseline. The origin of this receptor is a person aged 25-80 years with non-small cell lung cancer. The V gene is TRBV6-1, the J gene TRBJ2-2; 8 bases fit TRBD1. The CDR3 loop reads CASSEDRVMFVAGELFF. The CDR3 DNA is TGTGCCAGCAGTGAGGACAGGGTCATGTTTGTGGCCGGGGAGCTGTTTTTT.